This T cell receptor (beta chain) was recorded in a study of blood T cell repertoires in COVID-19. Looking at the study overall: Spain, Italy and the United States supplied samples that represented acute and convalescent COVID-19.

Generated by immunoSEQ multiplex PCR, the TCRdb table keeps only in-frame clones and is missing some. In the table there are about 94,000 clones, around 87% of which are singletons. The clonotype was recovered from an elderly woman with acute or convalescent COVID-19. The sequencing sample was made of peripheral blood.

The CDR3 sequence: CAISDPTKNNSPLHF. The DNA for the CDR3 is TGTGCCATCAGTGACCCGACTAAGAATAATTCACCCCTCCACTTT. V usage is TRBV10-3 and J usage is TRBJ1-6; D is unclear. The CDR3 extends over 15 amino acids. V was shortened by 3 bases and J by 5 bases, with 11 bases between the two germline ends. CDR1 and CDR2 (germline): ENHRY, SYGVKD.